Sequencing of this T cell receptor (beta chain) was carried out in a study of blood T cells in healthy people across ages. General study results and limits: In long-lived donors, naive CD4+ cell counts and diversity exceeded those of aged donors. PBMCs were not sorted, which prevented a conclusive comparison of naive versus antigen-experienced cells.

Details on this clonotype: Its antigen is not identified.

Primed by a sample-barcoded 5' primer and a J-beta primer mix, a second PCR proceeded for 7 to 11 cycles. Every cDNA molecule bore a tag from a template-switch adaptor containing 12 random nucleotides. One entry per CDR3 protein results from TCRdb running MiXCR on the 5' RACE reads. The sample records fewer than 900,000 distinct CDR3 sequences, around 46% being singletons. V was pared by 3 bases and J by 11 bases, with 20 bases between. The CDR3 has 15 amino acids. Germline CDR1 LNHNV, CDR2 YYDKDF (reference sequence). The total RNA that was extracted per sample amounted to at least 5.5 micrograms. Sequenced material: blood. This TCR was sampled from a woman aged 60-75 years in good health. The V call is TRBV15, the J call TRBJ1-5, with no clear D. The CDR3 DNA follows: TGTGCCACCAGCAGCCCCCTTGGTGCGGCACAGTCCCAGCATTTT. Amino acid sequence: CATSSPLGAAQSQHF.